These 22 T cell receptor beta chains originate from one sample sequenced in a study of T cell repertoires in cytomegalovirus infection. The antigens for these receptors are not known. TCRdb fed the reads into MiXCR, producing one record per CDR3 protein. There are about half a million distinct CDR3 sequences in the sample; approximately 46% occur only once, and 35% to 50% lies in the top ten. This specimen consisted of cultured PBMCs, obtained from culture after CMV antigen stimulation. The receptors shown here come from a human donor in good health (CMV status not recorded). Some clones in this sample may be carry-over from other donors' samples.

This clonotype was detected only a few times. The chain couples TRBV7-9 to TRBJ2-3, with 13 bases fitting TRBD2. J was trimmed by 4 bases and V by 5 bases; bases with no gene match: 6. Per the germline V gene, CDR1 is SEHNR and CDR2 is FQNEAQ (reference sequence). CDR3 length equals 16 residues. CDR3: CASSVTSGRGPDTQYF. In nucleotides, the CDR3 is TGTGCCAGCAGCGTAACTAGCGGGAGGGGGCCAGATACGCAGTATTTT.

Ten or more counts support this clonotype. The chain links TRBV7-2 to TRBJ2-3; TRBD1 aligns across 7 bases. V trimming: 5 bases; J trimming: 2 bases; junction bases outside the gene matches: 4. CDR1 is SGHTA and CDR2 is FQGNSA in the germline V gene. The CDR3 length is 14 residues. Here the CDR3 DNA reads TGTGCCAGCAGCCAAGAGGGGGCCACAGATACGCAGTATTTT. Amino acids: CASSQEGATDTQYF.

The chain links TRBV20-1 to TRBJ2-1; 7 nucleotides align to TRBD1. CDR3 length: 15 amino acids. Losses at the gene ends were 6 bases for V and 0 bases for J; bases not matched to a gene: 8. Germline CDR1 is DFQATT and CDR2 is SNEGSKA (reference sequence). The CDR3 nucleotides read TGCAGTGCCAACGGACAGGCCCCCTCCTACAATGAGCAGTTCTTC. Protein: CSANGQAPSYNEQFF.

This CDR3 reads CASSDRVAQETQYF. In nucleotides, the CDR3 is TGTGCCAGCAGCGACCGGGTTGCACAAGAGACCCAGTACTTC. The genes are TRBV7-9 and TRBJ2-5; unclear D gene. The CDR3 runs to 14 residues. The V gene lost 5 bases and the J gene lost 2 bases, with 12 bases spanning the gap. Germline V gene data show CDR1 as SEHNR and CDR2 as FQNEAQ (reference sequence).

The chain has TRBV6-8 and TRBJ2-2; D not resolved. The CDR3 sequence is 14 residues long. Germline V gene data show CDR1 as MNHGY and CDR2 as SAAAGT. Trimming took off 3 bases at V and 4 bases at J, with 9 bases between the two ends. CDR3 amino acids: CASSYDSGTGELFF. In nucleotides, the CDR3 is TGTGCCAGCAGTTATGATTCGGGCACCGGGGAGCTGTTTTTT.

This CDR3 is CASSLLGQGNSPLHF. The CDR3 bases are TGTGCCAGCAGTTTACTAGGACAGGGCAATTCACCCCTCCACTTT. This chain links TRBV27 with TRBJ1-6; the match to TRBD1 covers 8 bases. The CDR3 length is 15 residues. Germline CDR1 and CDR2: MNHEY and SMNVEV (reference sequence). J was trimmed by 7 bases and V by 2 bases; bases with no gene match: 4.

The table lists this clonotype with a count of one. This chain uses TRBV2 with TRBJ1-6; the match to TRBD1 covers 7 bases. V lost 6 bases, J lost 4 bases, and 9 bases stayed unmatched. The CDR3 is 16 residues long. Germline values: CDR1 SNHLY, CDR2 FYNNEI. Here the CDR3 reads CASSETGDFYNSPLHF. As DNA, the CDR3 is TGTGCCAGCAGCGAAACAGGGGACTTTTATAATTCACCCCTCCACTTT.

The V and J genes are TRBV19 and TRBJ2-7; 14 bases are a match to TRBD2. After removal of 0 bases from V and 6 bases from J, the junction contained 19 bases not matched to a gene. CDR1 and CDR2 (germline): LNHDA, SQIVND (reference sequence). CDR3 length: 21 residues. As DNA, the CDR3 is TGTGCCAGTAGTATAGAAGTGGCCGACGGGAGGACTAGCGGGGGGTACGGCGAGCAGTACTTC. Encoded protein: CASSIEVADGRTSGGYGEQYF.

This clonotype was recorded only once. V usage is TRBV3-1 and J usage is TRBJ1-1; no clear D gene. The germline V gene has CDR1 LGHDT and CDR2 YNNKEL (reference sequence). This CDR3 comprises 13 residues. Trimming removed 4 bases at V and 6 bases at J, with 12 bases between. The CDR3 loop is CASSPSEKPEAFF. CDR3 in DNA: TGTGCCAGCAGCCCCTCGGAGAAACCTGAAGCTTTCTTT.

This clonotype was picked up a small number of times. V is TRBV4-1 and J is TRBJ1-5, with D uncertain. The germline V and J ends were trimmed by 1 base and 1 base, with 5 bases remaining between them. This CDR3 is 14 amino acids long. Per the germline V gene, CDR1 is MGHRA and CDR2 is YSYEKL. In nucleotides, the CDR3 is TGCGCCAGCAGCCAAGGGCAGAGCAATCAGCCCCAGCATTTT. It specifies CASSQGQSNQPQHF.

This clonotype was observed a few times. This chain joins TRBV11-2 and TRBJ2-7; tentative D call: TRBD1 (5 bases). V dropped 4 bases and J dropped 2 bases, with 18 bases sitting between them. Looked up from germline, CDR1 is SGHAT and CDR2 is FQNNGV. This CDR3 has 16 residues. The CDR3 DNA reads TGTGCCAGCAGCTCACACAATTGGCAGGGCGCCTACGAGCAGTACTTC. Residues: CASSSHNWQGAYEQYF.

This chain joins TRBV27 and TRBJ2-7; 10 positions match TRBD2. V trimming: 1 base; J trimming: 2 bases; junction bases outside the gene matches: 5. The CDR3 is 16 amino acids. CDR1 MNHEY and CDR2 SMNVEV come from the germline V gene (reference sequence). For the CDR3, the DNA is TGTGCCAGCAGTTTATTTCCTAGCGGGAGCACCTACGAGCAGTACTTC. Translation: CASSLFPSGSTYEQYF.

This clonotype appeared a single time. V is TRBV5-4 and J is TRBJ1-1, with D possibly TRBD1 on 6 matching bases. The CDR3 extends over 16 amino acids. The V and J ends lost 4 bases and 3 bases respectively, with 19 bases between them. Germline V lookup: CDR1 SGHNT, CDR2 YYREEE (reference sequence). Here the CDR3 DNA reads TGTGCCAGCAGCCCCATAGGGGGGGGTCGGGACACTGAAGCTTTCTTT. The encoded protein is CASSPIGGGRDTEAFF.

This chain uses TRBV20-1 with TRBJ1-2, with a weak D call TRBD1 (6 bases). CDR1 is DFQATT and CDR2 is SNEGSKA in the germline V gene (reference sequence). V was pared by 4 bases and J by 7 bases, with 16 bases between. The CDR3 totals 13 residues. CDR3 amino acids: CSANLRGAGGYTF. CDR3 DNA sequence: TGCAGTGCTAACCTTAGGGGGGCAGGTGGCTACACCTTC.

This clonotype has only a few counts. V gene TRBV7-2 combines with J gene TRBJ1-4, with TRBD1 identical over 12 bases. This CDR3 contains 16 residues. The J segment lost 8 bases and the V segment lost 1 base, leaving 5 bases of the junction unmatched. Germline V CDR1 and CDR2: SGHTA, FQGNSA. The CDR3 DNA sequence: TGTGCCAGCAGCTTAGGCTGGGACAGGGGGCGAGAAAAACTGTTTTTT. Protein sequence: CASSLGWDRGREKLFF.

The chain couples TRBV5-1 to TRBJ2-3; TRBD2 is a possible D gene (5 bases). Per the germline V gene, CDR1 is SGHRS and CDR2 is YFSETQ. This CDR3 contains 15 residues. With 6 bases removed from V and 5 bases from J, the gap between germline ends came to 19 bases. This CDR3 is CASTNGQRAGDTQYF. CDR3 DNA sequence: TGCGCCAGCACCAATGGGCAGAGGGCGGGAGATACGCAGTATTTT.

This clonotype was counted only a few times. The rearrangement joins TRBV7-2 to TRBJ1-2, with D possibly TRBD1 on 5 matching bases. The V end lost 0 bases, the J end lost 8 bases, and 13 bases lay between the germline ends. Looked up from germline, CDR1 is SGHTA and CDR2 is FQGNSA. The CDR3 loop spans 14 amino acids. Here the CDR3 reads CASSLAAGGSGYTF. The CDR3 DNA reads as TGTGCCAGCAGCTTAGCGGCTGGGGGGAGCGGCTACACCTTC.

Many counts were recorded for this clonotype. CDR3 coding DNA: TGTGCCAGCAGCTTAGCTAGATTGAACACTGAAGCTTTCTTT. This encodes CASSLARLNTEAFF. This chain links TRBV7-2 with TRBJ1-1, with unresolved D. The germline CDR1 and CDR2 sequences are SGHTA and FQGNSA. Trimming removed 0 bases at V and 0 bases at J, with 5 bases between. The CDR3 is 14 amino acids.

V gene TRBV7-2 combines with J gene TRBJ1-2; D is uncertain. V dropped 1 base and J dropped 4 bases, with 13 bases sitting between them. Germline CDR1 is SGHTA and CDR2 is FQGNSA. There are 15 residues in the CDR3. CDR3 sequence: CASSLVVGSGYGYTF. In nucleotides, the CDR3 is TGTGCCAGCAGCTTAGTGGTAGGGTCCGGCTATGGCTACACCTTC.

The J gene is TRBJ2-2, the V gene TRBV4-3; the D is unclear. CDR1 and CDR2 from the germline V gene are LGHNA and YSLEER. The CDR3 is made up of 16 amino acids. Trimming shortened V by 1 base and J by 2 bases, and 11 bases separated the two germline ends. For the CDR3, the DNA is TGCGCCAGCAGCCAAGCGACCAGCCGAAACACCGGGGAGCTGTTTTTT. It encodes CASSQATSRNTGELFF.

The CDR3 bases are TGCAGTGCTATAAAGTTAACAGGGGCCAACGAGCAGTACTTC. It encodes CSAIKLTGANEQYF. The V gene is TRBV20-1, the J gene TRBJ2-7, with 7 bases lining up with TRBD1. This CDR3 region has 14 residues. The ends lost 4 bases at V and 5 bases at J; junction bases unmatched: 11. Per germline, CDR1 DFQATT and CDR2 SNEGSKA (reference sequence).

This clonotype was observed a single time. The rearrangement links TRBV20-1 to TRBJ2-5; 8 positions agree with TRBD2. CDR1 is DFQATT and CDR2 is SNEGSKA in the germline V gene (reference sequence). Losses at the gene ends were 5 bases for V and 4 bases for J; bases not matched to a gene: 12. This CDR3 spans 15 amino acids. The CDR3 DNA is TGCAGTGCTGCCCCTCCGGGGGGGGCCCTAGAGACCCAGTACTTC. Its translation: CSAAPPGGALETQYF.